This passage covers 8 T cell receptor beta chains from one sample sequenced in a study of beta chain features in type 1 diabetes. Study findings and constraints: In every one of the four CD4+ subsets, TCRB CDR3s were moderately but significantly shorter in Type 1 diabetes patients.

Sequencing targeted expressed TCRB transcripts, as all isolated RNA had been reverse transcribed. Measured with immunoSEQ multiplex PCR; TCRdb has only the in-frame clones, and not every one. Among around 150,000 clones, around 9% were seen once, and the ten largest hold around 0.64%. No antigen is known for these receptors. The sample comprised central memory CD4+ T cells from blood. These receptors came from a woman aged 25-40 years with type 1 diabetes.

This clone came up a few times. The rearrangement links TRBV15 to TRBJ2-1; D is possibly TRBD1 (6 bases). The V gene lost 0 bases and the J gene lost 6 bases, with 12 bases spanning the gap. Germline-derived CDR1 and CDR2 are LNHNV and YYDKDF (reference sequence). This CDR3 has 15 amino acids. Here the CDR3 reads CATSRDPVRGNEQFF. The CDR3 DNA reads TGTGCCACCAGCAGAGATCCGGTCAGGGGCAATGAGCAGTTCTTC.

This clone was detected a few times. This chain joins TRBV5-4 and TRBJ2-2, with D possibly TRBD2 on 6 matching bases. V lost 0 bases and J 3 bases, leaving 12 bases between the germline ends. Per germline, CDR1 SGHNT and CDR2 YYREEE (reference sequence). The CDR3 has 16 amino acids. CDR3 DNA sequence: TGTGCCAGCAGCTTGGGGGCTAGCGACTACACCGGGGAGCTGTTTTTT. Encoded protein: CASSLGASDYTGELFF.

The rearrangement uses TRBV6-5 and TRBJ1-2, with TRBD1 as a possible D gene (6 bases). The CDR3 length is 13 residues. V lost 8 bases and J 4 bases, leaving 14 bases between the germline ends. Germline V lookup: CDR1 MNHEY, CDR2 SVGAGI. In DNA form, the CDR3 reads TGTGCCAGCGGACGGGGGGCGGCCTATGGCTACACCTTC. Translated, it gives CASGRGAAYGYTF.

The chain couples TRBV5-1 to TRBJ1-1, with D uncertain. The CDR3 spans 13 residues. Germline values: CDR1 SGHRS, CDR2 YFSETQ. The V and J ends lost 0 bases and 7 bases respectively, with 10 bases between them. CDR3 in DNA: TGCGCCAGCAGCTTGGAAGTAACACATGAAGCTTTCTTT. Translated: CASSLEVTHEAFF.

The chain links TRBV7-9 to TRBJ1-1; 7 nucleotides line up with TRBD1. Unmatched junction bases numbered 0, after V lost 0 bases and J lost 5 bases. The CDR3 consists of 13 residues. The germline V gene encodes CDR1 SEHNR and CDR2 FQNEAQ (reference sequence). CDR3 DNA: TGTGCCAGCAGCTTAGCGACAGGGACTGAAGCTTTCTTT. The encoded protein is CASSLATGTEAFF.

The chain uses TRBV4-1 and TRBJ2-1; no firm D call. V gave up 0 bases and J gave up 15 bases, with 36 bases separating them. The CDR3 loop spans 20 amino acids. CDR1 and CDR2 from the germline V gene are MGHRA and YSYEKL. CDR3 in amino acids: CASSQDSPEAPTRRSLSPFF. In DNA form, the CDR3 reads TGCGCCAGCAGCCAAGATTCCCCCGAGGCTCCTACAAGGCGCAGTTTATCTCCGTTCTTC.

This clone has a handful of counts. The chain employs TRBV2 and TRBJ1-5; 7 bases fit TRBD1. The CDR3 has 15 residues. V gave up 8 bases and J gave up 0 bases; unmatched junction bases: 7. Germline V CDR1 and CDR2: SNHLY, FYNNEI. CDR3 coding DNA: TGTGCCAGCGGGGGGACAGCCAATAGCAATCAGCCCCAGCATTTT. Protein sequence: CASGGTANSNQPQHF.

This clone was found a few times. The genes are TRBV29-1 and TRBJ2-3, with 10 bases fitting TRBD1. This CDR3 comprises 14 residues. The germline V gene has CDR1 SQVTM and CDR2 ANQGSEA. J gave up 3 bases and V 4 bases, and 4 bases lay outside the gene matches. The CDR3 DNA is TGCAGCGTTGTAGGACAGGGGGTGACAGATACGCAGTATTTT. Its protein is CSVVGQGVTDTQYF.